Listed below are T cell receptor beta chains from one sample, sequenced in a study of T cells in Graves' hyperthyroidism and ophthalmopathy. TCRdb processed the multiplex PCR reads anew with MiXCR; each CDR3 protein has one entry. Among 700,000 or so distinct CDR3 sequences listed, about 17% were seen once. The sequenced sample consisted of blood. The receptors originated from a man aged 18 to 29 with Graves' hyperthyroidism. Both conserved end residues are part of each CDR3. Each record gives: J gene, clone size, D gene, V gene, CDR3 DNA, CDR3 protein. The D gene is left open where the match is weak. The size of a clone is reported for some rows only, either as once, few or many, or as a class for expanded clones.

j_gene: TRBJ1-1; abundance: NA; d_gene: NA; v_gene: TRBV14; CDR3nt: TGTGCCAGCAGCAGGCGCCAGATGAACACTGAAGCTTTCTTT; CDR3aa: CASSRRQMNTEAFF
j_gene: TRBJ2-5; abundance: many; d_gene: NA; v_gene: TRBV7-2; CDR3nt: TGTGCCAGCAGCTTAGTTCGGGGAGGTGAGACCCAGTACTTC; CDR3aa: CASSLVRGGETQYF
j_gene: TRBJ2-3; abundance: many; d_gene: NA; v_gene: TRBV5-1; CDR3nt: TGCGCCAGCACCGAAAGGGGACGTCGGAGGGTGAATACGCAGTATTTT; CDR3aa: CASTERGRRRVNTQYF
j_gene: TRBJ2-7; abundance: many; d_gene: NA; v_gene: TRBV12-3/TRBV12-4; CDR3nt: TGTGCCAGCAGTTTTCAGGGGTTCTACGAGCAGTACTTC; CDR3aa: CASSFQGFYEQYF
j_gene: TRBJ2-1; abundance: many; d_gene: TRBD1; v_gene: TRBV29-1; CDR3nt: TGCAGCGTTCGTATGACAGGGGTATGGAATGAGCAGTTCTTC; CDR3aa: CSVRMTGVWNEQFF
j_gene: TRBJ1-1; abundance: many; d_gene: TRBD1; v_gene: TRBV7-6; CDR3nt: TGTGCCAGCAGCGAGGGGGCGGAAGCTTTCTTT; CDR3aa: CASSEGAEAFF
j_gene: TRBJ2-7; abundance: many; d_gene: NA; v_gene: TRBV28; CDR3nt: TGTGCCAGCAGTTTACAAGGGATTTTGTACGAGCAGTACTTC; CDR3aa: CASSLQGILYEQYF
j_gene: TRBJ2-7; abundance: NA; d_gene: NA; v_gene: TRBV29-1; CDR3nt: TGCAGCGTTGAAGCCGCGGGGAGCTACGAGCAGTACTTC; CDR3aa: CSVEAAGSYEQYF
j_gene: TRBJ1-1; abundance: NA; d_gene: NA; v_gene: TRBV28; CDR3nt: TGTGCCAGTAGGGCACGATCAGCTTTCTTT; CDR3aa: CASRARSAFF
j_gene: TRBJ2-1; abundance: many; d_gene: NA; v_gene: TRBV20-1; CDR3nt: TGCAGTGCGGCTACGGTAAGCTCCTACAATGAGCAGTTCTTC; CDR3aa: CSAATVSSYNEQFF
j_gene: TRBJ2-7; abundance: few; d_gene: NA; v_gene: TRBV6-2/TRBV6-3; CDR3nt: TGTGCCAGCAGTTACGCCAAGCGGTACGAGCAGTACTTC; CDR3aa: CASSYAKRYEQYF
j_gene: TRBJ2-7; abundance: many; d_gene: TRBD1; v_gene: TRBV20-1; CDR3nt: TGCAGTGCTGGGACAGGGGTAGCGGAGCAGTACTTC; CDR3aa: CSAGTGVAEQYF
j_gene: TRBJ2-3; abundance: NA; d_gene: NA; v_gene: TRBV10-3; CDR3nt: TGTGCCATCAGCCCGACCAAGACAGATACGCAGTATTTT; CDR3aa: CAISPTKTDTQYF
j_gene: TRBJ1-4; abundance: NA; d_gene: NA; v_gene: TRBV6-1; CDR3nt: TGTGCCAGCAGTGACAGGGCGAGGGAAAAACTGTTTTTT; CDR3aa: CASSDRAREKLFF
j_gene: TRBJ2-1; abundance: many; d_gene: TRBD1; v_gene: TRBV11-2; CDR3nt: TGTGCCAGCACCCCTCCCGGGACAGGGGGCAGTGAGCAGTTCTTC; CDR3aa: CASTPPGTGGSEQFF
j_gene: TRBJ2-7; abundance: many; d_gene: TRBD1; v_gene: TRBV6-1; CDR3nt: TGTGCCAGCAGTCGAGGACAGGGTGACACCTACGAGCAGTACTTC; CDR3aa: CASSRGQGDTYEQYF
j_gene: TRBJ1-5; abundance: NA; d_gene: TRBD1; v_gene: TRBV2; CDR3nt: TGTGCCAGCAGGACAGGGGGCACGGGAAGTCAGCCCCAGCATTTT; CDR3aa: CASRTGGTGSQPQHF
j_gene: TRBJ2-7; abundance: NA; d_gene: TRBD2; v_gene: TRBV28; CDR3nt: TGTGCCAGCAGTTTTTGGGCCCCTTCTAGCGGGAGGCCGAACGAGCAGTACTTC; CDR3aa: CASSFWAPSSGRPNEQYF
j_gene: TRBJ1-4; abundance: NA; d_gene: NA; v_gene: TRBV9; CDR3nt: TGTGCCAGCAGCGTAAGCCCCGGCGAGGCCCTCTTGTCAGAAAAACTGTTTTTT; CDR3aa: CASSVSPGEALLSEKLFF
j_gene: TRBJ2-3; abundance: NA; d_gene: NA; v_gene: TRBV20-1; CDR3nt: TGCAGTGCTAGAGGGGGCAGGGCAAATACGCAGTATTTT; CDR3aa: CSARGGRANTQYF
j_gene: TRBJ2-7; abundance: few; d_gene: NA; v_gene: TRBV12-3/TRBV12-4; CDR3nt: TGTGCCAGCAGTTTTACGAACCCTAATTCCTACGAGCAGTACTTC; CDR3aa: CASSFTNPNSYEQYF
j_gene: TRBJ2-5; abundance: NA; d_gene: NA; v_gene: TRBV12-3/TRBV12-4; CDR3nt: TGTGCCAGCAGTTGGGCCCCCTGGAGTTACCAAGAGACCCAGTACTTC; CDR3aa: CASSWAPWSYQETQYF
j_gene: TRBJ2-7; abundance: NA; d_gene: TRBD1; v_gene: TRBV4-1; CDR3nt: TGCGCCAGCAGCCAACGCCCGGGACAGTCCACCTTCGAGCAGTACTTC; CDR3aa: CASSQRPGQSTFEQYF
j_gene: TRBJ2-5; abundance: many; d_gene: NA; v_gene: TRBV11-3; CDR3nt: TGTGCCAGCAGCGCAGGGGGGGGCTTGGAGACCCAGTACTTC; CDR3aa: CASSAGGGLETQYF
j_gene: TRBJ2-1; abundance: NA; d_gene: NA; v_gene: TRBV29-1; CDR3nt: TGCAGCGTTCCATTGGGACGGCGGACTTGGGTCTTC; CDR3aa: CSVPLGRRTWVF
j_gene: TRBJ1-5; abundance: few; d_gene: TRBD1; v_gene: TRBV5-6; CDR3nt: TGTGCCAGCAGCTTCGGACAGGGCAGTCAGCCCCAGCATTTT; CDR3aa: CASSFGQGSQPQHF
j_gene: TRBJ2-7; abundance: NA; d_gene: NA; v_gene: TRBV7-3; CDR3nt: TGTGCCAGCAGCTTAACATCAGGGTTCCCCTACGAGCAGTACTTC; CDR3aa: CASSLTSGFPYEQYF
j_gene: TRBJ1-5; abundance: many; d_gene: NA; v_gene: TRBV12-3/TRBV12-4; CDR3nt: TGTGCCAGCAGTGCGTCCGGGTCCGCCCGATCAGGAGGCAATCAGCCCCAGCATTTT; CDR3aa: CASSASGSARSGGNQPQHF
j_gene: TRBJ2-5; abundance: many; d_gene: TRBD2; v_gene: TRBV28; CDR3nt: TGTGCCAGCAGTTACTCGGGAGGGTCCCCTCAAGAGACCCAGTACTTC; CDR3aa: CASSYSGGSPQETQYF
j_gene: TRBJ2-7; abundance: few; d_gene: TRBD1; v_gene: TRBV12-3/TRBV12-4; CDR3nt: TGTGCCAGCAGCCGAGCCCGGGACAGGGGCCACGAGCAGTACTTC; CDR3aa: CASSRARDRGHEQYF
j_gene: TRBJ2-2; abundance: few; d_gene: TRBD2; v_gene: TRBV12-3/TRBV12-4; CDR3nt: TGTGCCAGCAGTCCCTCCCGCAGACTAGCGGGAATAACCGGGGAGCTGTTTTTT; CDR3aa: CASSPSRRLAGITGELFF
j_gene: TRBJ2-4; abundance: NA; d_gene: NA; v_gene: TRBV5-6; CDR3nt: TGTGCCAGCAGCTTGGCCCGACGAAACATTCAGTACTTC; CDR3aa: CASSLARRNIQYF
j_gene: TRBJ2-2; abundance: many; d_gene: NA; v_gene: TRBV12-3/TRBV12-4; CDR3nt: TGTGCCAGCAGCATCCCATTTAACACCGGGGAGCTGTTTTTT; CDR3aa: CASSIPFNTGELFF
j_gene: TRBJ2-7; abundance: NA; d_gene: NA; v_gene: TRBV5-6; CDR3nt: TGTGCCAGCAGCTTCGTATTGGGCCACTACGAGCAGTACTTC; CDR3aa: CASSFVLGHYEQYF
j_gene: TRBJ2-1; abundance: NA; d_gene: TRBD2; v_gene: TRBV12-5; CDR3nt: TGTGCTAGTGGTTTGATTCCGTCCGTGGGGACTAGCGGGAGGTCTCCCAATGAGCAGTTCTTC; CDR3aa: CASGLIPSVGTSGRSPNEQFF
j_gene: TRBJ1-5; abundance: NA; d_gene: NA; v_gene: TRBV6-1; CDR3nt: TGTGCCAGCAGCCCGGCGGGGGGTGCGGGCAATCAGCCCCAGCATTTT; CDR3aa: CASSPAGGAGNQPQHF
j_gene: TRBJ1-4; abundance: many; d_gene: NA; v_gene: TRBV2; CDR3nt: TGTGCCAGCAGTGGAAGAAGGGTTAATGAAAAACTGTTTTTT; CDR3aa: CASSGRRVNEKLFF
j_gene: TRBJ2-5; abundance: NA; d_gene: NA; v_gene: TRBV7-6; CDR3nt: TGTGCCAGCAGCTTAGCGGAGGAGGGGTTTAGCAACCAAGAGACCCAGTACTTC; CDR3aa: CASSLAEEGFSNQETQYF
j_gene: TRBJ2-1; abundance: few; d_gene: NA; v_gene: TRBV20-1; CDR3nt: TGCAGTGCTCTCCACGGGGGAGTTTACAATGAGCAGTTCTTC; CDR3aa: CSALHGGVYNEQFF
j_gene: TRBJ2-3; abundance: few; d_gene: TRBD2; v_gene: TRBV6-2/TRBV6-3; CDR3nt: TGTGCCAGCAGTAGACTAGCGGGAGCAGGGGATACGCAGTATTTT; CDR3aa: CASSRLAGAGDTQYF
j_gene: TRBJ1-1; abundance: NA; d_gene: NA; v_gene: TRBV5-1; CDR3nt: TGCGCCAGCAGCTTGTCTATTACAGGGAACACTGAAGCTTTCTTT; CDR3aa: CASSLSITGNTEAFF
j_gene: TRBJ2-3; abundance: many; d_gene: NA; v_gene: TRBV20-1; CDR3nt: TGCAGTGCTGGACCGTACGCACCCGATACCAGTACGCAGTATTTT; CDR3aa: CSAGPYAPDTSTQYF
j_gene: TRBJ2-1; abundance: many; d_gene: TRBD2; v_gene: TRBV2; CDR3nt: TGTGCCAGCATGGGCGGGAGGGCCGGTAATGAGCAGTTCTTC; CDR3aa: CASMGGRAGNEQFF
j_gene: TRBJ2-1; abundance: many; d_gene: NA; v_gene: TRBV28; CDR3nt: TGTGCCAGCGCCCACCCGCTTGGAGACAATGAGCAGTTCTTC; CDR3aa: CASAHPLGDNEQFF
j_gene: TRBJ1-5; abundance: many; d_gene: TRBD1; v_gene: TRBV28; CDR3nt: TGTGCCAGTCTTCCCGACAGGGGTAGCAATCAGCCCCAGCATTTT; CDR3aa: CASLPDRGSNQPQHF
j_gene: TRBJ2-5; abundance: many; d_gene: TRBD2; v_gene: TRBV20-1; CDR3nt: TGCAGTGCTAGAGATGGTGCTTTAGCGGGAGAGACCCAGTACTTC; CDR3aa: CSARDGALAGETQYF